A selection of T cell receptor beta chains follows, all from one sample in a study of control samples from healthy donors and cancer patients. Some clones are missing from TCRdb's copy, which holds only in-frame ones; the method was immunoSEQ multiplex PCR. The sample lists about 80,000 clones, 85% to 90% seen once, with roughly 6% in the top ten. Sequenced input: blood. These receptors all come from a man aged 50 to 60 in good health. Each CDR3 is given with its conserved first and last residue. D genes are given only for firm matches. The size entry is marked missing in some rows and otherwise reads once, few, many or a size class.

>TRBJ1-1|.|TRBV15|.
CATSRDRNTEAFF
TGTGCCACCAGCAGAGACAGAAACACTGAAGCTTTCTTT
>TRBJ2-7|.|TRBV2|.
CASSSQGSAYEQYF
TGTGCCAGCAGTTCCCAAGGGTCGGCCTACGAGCAGTACTTC
>TRBJ1-1|.|TRBV25-1|.
CASSELATEAFF
TGTGCCAGCAGTGAATTGGCCACTGAAGCTTTCTTT
>TRBJ1-2|TRBD1|TRBV6-5|.
CASSQGDYGYTF
TGTGCCAGCAGCCAGGGGGACTATGGCTACACCTTC
>TRBJ1-1|.|TRBV6-1|.
CASSEGRAWGTEAFF
TGTGCCAGCAGTGAGGGAAGGGCCTGGGGGACTGAAGCTTTCTTT
>TRBJ2-3|.|TRBV4-1|.
CASSQEGGGGPDTQYF
TGCGCCAGCAGCCAAGAGGGGGGAGGGGGCCCAGATACGCAGTATTTT
>TRBJ1-1|.|TRBV7-9|.
CASSPLKNTEAFF
TGTGCCAGCAGCCCCCTCAAGAACACTGAAGCTTTCTTT
>TRBJ2-2|.|TRBV12-3/TRBV12-4|.
CASSLVRAGELFF
TGTGCCAGCAGTTTGGTGAGGGCCGGGGAGCTGTTTTTT
>TRBJ1-6|TRBD1|TRBV5-5|.
CASSRGQASYNSPLHF
TGTGCCAGCAGCAGGGGACAGGCCTCCTATAATTCACCCCTCCACTTT
>TRBJ2-4|.|TRBV20-1|.
CSASNTKNIQYF
TGCAGTGCTAGTAACACCAAAAACATTCAGTACTTC
>TRBJ1-5|.|TRBV5-1|.
CASSLGQGSNQPQHF
TGCGCCAGCAGCTTGGGGCAGGGTAGCAATCAGCCCCAGCATTTT
>TRBJ2-1|TRBD1|TRBV4-2|.
CASSLTQTNRGRGYNEQFF
TGTGCCAGCAGCCTTACTCAGACGAACAGGGGGCGCGGGTACAATGAGCAGTTCTTC
>TRBJ1-5|.|TRBV2|.
CASSEAVSLNQPQHF
TGTGCCAGCAGTGAAGCGGTTTCACTAAATCAGCCCCAGCATTTT
>TRBJ2-7|.|TRBV9|.
CASSVGFGNEQYF
TGTGCCAGCAGCGTAGGGTTCGGGAACGAGCAGTACTTC
>TRBJ1-2|TRBD1|TRBV7-9|.
CASSSPGQFSYGYTF
TGTGCCAGCAGCTCCCCGGGACAGTTTTCCTATGGCTACACCTTC
>TRBJ2-3|TRBD2|TRBV2|.
CASILGLVTDTQYF
TGTGCCAGCATCCTAGGACTAGTCACAGATACGCAGTATTTT
>TRBJ1-2|.|TRBV9|.
CASSVVGTANYGYTF
TGTGCCAGCAGCGTAGTCGGCACCGCTAACTATGGCTACACCTTC
>TRBJ1-1|.|TRBV21-1|.
CASSAQGTGNTEAFF
TGTGCCAGCAGCGCCCAGGGGACAGGGAATACTGAAGCTTTCTTT
>TRBJ2-2|.|TRBV30|.
CAWSVRRVGTGELFF
TGTGCCTGGAGTGTACGCAGGGTAGGGACCGGGGAGCTGTTTTTT
>TRBJ2-6|.|TRBV29-1|medium-sized
CSVDPGSGANVLTF
TGCAGCGTAGACCCCGGGTCTGGGGCCAACGTCCTGACTTTC
>TRBJ2-5|.|TRBV6-1|.
CASSEGRRGETQYF
TGTGCCAGCAGTGAAGGGCGGAGGGGAGAGACCCAGTACTTC
>TRBJ2-7|TRBD1|TRBV5-6|.
CASRQDRVSYEQYF
TGTGCCAGCAGACAGGACAGGGTCTCCTACGAGCAGTACTTC
>TRBJ2-7|TRBD2|TRBV9|.
CASSVRTSGNYYEQYF
TGTGCCAGCAGCGTTAGGACTAGCGGAAATTACTACGAGCAGTACTTC
>TRBJ2-1|.|TRBV11-2|.
CASSVSGYNEQFF
TGTGCCAGCAGCGTTTCAGGGTACAATGAGCAGTTCTTC
>TRBJ1-1|.|TRBV6-1|.
CASSEAVGTPRSAFF
TGTGCCAGCAGTGAAGCAGTCGGGACCCCACGGTCAGCTTTCTTT
>TRBJ2-7|.|TRBV11-2|.
CASSLGGLARIEQYF
TGTGCCAGCAGCTTAGGTGGGCTAGCAAGGATCGAGCAGTACTTC
>TRBJ2-1|.|TRBV5-1|.
CASSFGGEQFF
TGCGCCAGCAGCTTTGGGGGTGAGCAGTTCTTC
>TRBJ2-2|.|TRBV7-9|.
CASSFGQTGELFF
TGTGCCAGCAGCTTTGGACAGACCGGGGAGCTGTTTTTT
>TRBJ2-1|.|TRBV12-5|.
CASGLPFLAGSYNEQFF
TGTGCTAGTGGTTTGCCCTTTCTGGCGGGCTCTTACAATGAGCAGTTCTTC
>TRBJ1-1|.|TRBV7-8|.
CASSLTDRNTEAFF
TGTGCCAGCAGCCTCACCGACAGGAACACTGAAGCTTTCTTT
>TRBJ1-5|.|TRBV6-5|.
CASSSRDTNSNQPQHF
TGTGCCAGCAGTTCCCGGGACACAAATAGCAATCAGCCCCAGCATTTT
>TRBJ1-1|TRBD1|TRBV7-9|.
CASSPQGSNTEAFF
TGTGCCAGCAGCCCACAGGGGTCGAACACTGAAGCTTTCTTT
>TRBJ2-1|TRBD2|TRBV10-2|.
CASSGPGLAGVREQFF
TGCGCCAGCAGTGGCCCCGGACTAGCGGGGGTGCGTGAGCAGTTCTTC
>TRBJ2-5|TRBD2|TRBV19|.
CASSIGGIAGAQETQYF
TGTGCCAGTAGTATTGGAGGGATAGCGGGGGCCCAAGAGACCCAGTACTTC
>TRBJ1-6|TRBD1|TRBV7-9|.
CASTQLLGTGDSPLHF
TGTGCCAGCACCCAATTGCTGGGGACAGGGGACTCACCCCTCCACTTT
>TRBJ1-1|.|TRBV5-4|.
CASSLKWGGEEAFF
TGTGCCAGCAGCTTGAAATGGGGGGGAGAGGAAGCTTTCTTT
>TRBJ1-1|.|TRBV7-9|.
CASSKGEGTEAFF
TGTGCCTCCTCAAAGGGGGAAGGGACTGAAGCTTTCTTT
>TRBJ2-7|TRBD1|TRBV6-1|.
CASSVYHTGVNSYEQYF
TGTGCCAGCAGTGTCTACCATACAGGGGTTAACTCCTACGAGCAGTACTTC
>TRBJ2-4|.|TRBV6-5|.
CASSYSGGGLNIQYF
TGTGCCAGCAGTTACTCAGGGGGAGGGTTGAACATTCAGTACTTC
>TRBJ2-7|TRBD1|TRBV7-9|.
CASSDRASYEQYF
TGTGCCAGCAGTGACAGGGCATCCTACGAGCAGTACTTC
>TRBJ1-2|TRBD1|TRBV7-2|.
CASSLTRDRVSGYTF
TGTGCCAGCAGCTTAACCCGGGACAGGGTATCCGGCTACACCTTC
>TRBJ2-3|.|TRBV18|.
CASSPRAGSSTDTQYF
TGTGCCAGCTCACCACGCGCAGGTTCTAGCACAGATACGCAGTATTTT
>TRBJ1-2|.|TRBV19|once
CASSISGDGYGYTF
TGTGCCAGTAGTATATCTGGGGACGGCTATGGCTACACCTTC
>TRBJ2-3|.|TRBV9|.
CASSVAGKTDTQYF
TGTGCCAGCAGCGTAGCTGGCAAGACAGATACGCAGTATTTT
>TRBJ2-7|TRBD1|TRBV2|.
CASNPGQGFPYEQYF
TGTGCCAGCAATCCTGGACAGGGTTTCCCCTACGAGCAGTACTTC
>TRBJ1-2|.|TRBV2|.
CASSGQRGVIGYGYTF
TGTGCCAGCAGTGGTCAGCGGGGGGTGATTGGCTATGGCTACACCTTC
>TRBJ2-7|TRBD2|TRBV2|.
CASMPSGGMYEQYF
TGTGCCAGCATGCCTAGCGGGGGAATGTACGAGCAGTACTTC
>TRBJ1-4|TRBD1|TRBV25-1|once
CASSLQGSNEKLFF
TGTGCCAGCAGCCTACAGGGGTCTAATGAAAAACTGTTTTTT
>TRBJ1-2|.|TRBV2|.
CASSEDRLDRGDYTF
TGTGCCAGCAGTGAAGACCGCCTGGACAGAGGGGACTACACCTTC
>TRBJ2-3|.|TRBV9|.
CASSVGGTDTQYF
TGTGCCAGCAGCGTGGGGGGCACAGATACGCAGTATTTT
>TRBJ2-2|TRBD1|TRBV11-3|.
CASTPRKAQGGTGELFF
TGTGCCAGCACCCCAAGGAAGGCACAGGGGGGCACCGGGGAGCTGTTTTTT